Listed here are 10 T cell receptor beta chains from one sample, sequenced in a study of regulatory T cells in long-lasting Graves disease. According to the study, TCR beta libraries were built with iRepertoire HTBI primers and CDR3-region Arm-PCR. A single record per CDR3 protein comes from TCRdb applying MiXCR to the multiplex PCR reads. Counted here are about 300,000 distinct CDR3 sequences, 22% occurring once; the ten biggest clones make up around 50%. The time point here: persistent/refractory GD, antithyroid drugs over 5 years with positive TRAb. With RNA extracted from PBMCs as input, the TCR library was made. This specimen was peripheral blood mononuclear cells (PBMCs), taken when the disease was refractory, from a patient treated with antithyroid drugs. All receptors derive from a female donor with Graves disease.

This clonotype was seen a few times. The chain joins TRBV20-1 to TRBJ2-1; D is perhaps TRBD2 (5 bases). The germline V gene has CDR1 DFQATT and CDR2 SNEGSKA (reference sequence). The CDR3 runs to 12 residues. Trimming removed 4 bases from V and 8 bases from J, with 12 bases in between. The CDR3 loop is CSAKGSVDEQFF. The CDR3 bases are TGCAGTGCTAAAGGGAGTGTGGATGAGCAGTTCTTC.

This clonotype was seen at least ten times. The chain recombines TRBV20-1 with TRBJ1-4; no clear D gene. The V and J ends lost 5 bases and 4 bases respectively, with 11 bases between them. The CDR3 contains 13 residues. Per germline, CDR1 DFQATT and CDR2 SNEGSKA (reference sequence). CDR3 loop: CSAQGLDNEKLFF. CDR3 bases: TGCAGTGCTCAAGGACTGGATAATGAAAAACTGTTTTTT.

The chain carries TRBV6-1 and TRBJ1-5; 7 bases match TRBD1. CDR1 and CDR2 (germline): MNHNS, SASEGT. The junction had 11 bases not matched to a gene; V was cut back by 6 bases and J by 6 bases. The length of the CDR3 is 15 residues. The CDR3 DNA is TGTGCCAGCAGCCGCAGCCCAGGGGGGAGTCAGCCCCAGCATTTT. Protein product: CASSRSPGGSQPQHF.

The chain joins TRBV6-1 to TRBJ2-2; TRBD1 might be the D (6 bases). The CDR3 covers 15 residues. Trimming cost V 8 bases and J 4 bases, with 17 bases left between them. Per the germline V gene, CDR1 is MNHNS and CDR2 is SASEGT. The CDR3 sequence is CASRRPRQVTGELFF. The CDR3 nucleotides read TGTGCCAGCCGACGACCCCGACAGGTCACCGGGGAGCTGTTTTTT.

This chain connects TRBV29-1 to TRBJ2-2; the D is unclear. This CDR3 contains 13 residues. Per the germline V gene, CDR1 is SQVTM and CDR2 is ANQGSEA. V lost 4 bases and J lost 1, with 7 bases in between. CDR3 sequence: CSVGRLNTGELFF. CDR3 bases: TGCAGCGTTGGGCGGTTGAACACCGGGGAGCTGTTTTTT.

In this sample, this clonotype turned up a few times. The J gene is TRBJ2-7, the V gene TRBV24-1; the match to TRBD1 covers 8 bases. Looked up from germline, CDR1 is KGHDR and CDR2 is SFDVKD. The V gene end was trimmed by 7 bases and the J gene end by 2 bases; junction bases not matched to a gene: 6. The CDR3 extends over 14 amino acids. The CDR3 loop is CATRKDRAPYEQYF. DNA for the CDR3: TGTGCCACCAGGAAGGACAGGGCCCCCTACGAGCAGTACTTC.

This clonotype was picked up many times. The chain carries TRBV30 and TRBJ1-1; D is unclear. The length of the CDR3 is 17 residues. V lost 4 bases and J 0 bases, leaving 21 bases between the germline ends. CDR1 and CDR2 (germline): GTSNPN, SVGIG (reference sequence). The CDR3 DNA is TGTGCCTGGACTCCGGGTCCTATTTATAACCTGAACACTGAAGCTTTCTTT. This encodes CAWTPGPIYNLNTEAFF.

Notes on this clonotype: This may be a read error: a much more frequent sequence differs by one nucleotide. This is likely a read error, given that the CDR3 carries no conserved phenylalanine or tryptophan at its end. The V call is TRBV24-1, the J call TRBJ2-7; TRBD2 matches at 10 bases. Germline-derived CDR1 and CDR2 are KGHDR and SFDVKD. This CDR3 region has 14 residues. V trimming: 7 bases; J trimming: 2 bases; junction bases outside the gene matches: 4. CDR3: CATSASGSPYEQYI. The CDR3 DNA is TGTGCCACCAGCGCTAGCGGGAGCCCCTACGAGCAGTACATC.

The chain carries TRBV7-9 and TRBJ2-7; 9 positions agree with TRBD1. The germline V gene has CDR1 SEHNR and CDR2 FQNEAQ (reference sequence). The V and J ends lost 5 bases and 0 bases, in that order; junction bases with no gene match: 8. This CDR3 has 16 residues. The CDR3: CASSHDTGQGSYEQYF. The CDR3 DNA follows: TGTGCCAGCAGCCATGACACGGGACAGGGCTCCTACGAGCAGTACTTC. Combining the CDR3 with reference TRBV7-9 and TRBJ2-7 gives the whole variable domain DTGVSQNPRHKITKRGQNVTFRCDPISEHNRLYWYRQTLGQGPEFLTYFQNEAQLEKSRLLSDRFSAERPKGSFSTLEIQRTEQGDSAMYLCASSHDTGQGSYEQYFGPGTRLTVT.

This clonotype was detected only a few times. J is TRBJ2-1 and V is TRBV20-1, with 10 bases lining up with TRBD1. This CDR3 contains 20 residues. Per the germline V gene, CDR1 is DFQATT and CDR2 is SNEGSKA (reference sequence). The V segment lost 1 base and the J segment 4 bases; nucleotides outside the gene matches: 19. The CDR3 DNA sequence: TGCAGTGCTAGAGCAGACGGGGGCACCGGGACAGGGGTTGGGTACAATGAGCAGTTCTTC. Its protein is CSARADGGTGTGVGYNEQFF.